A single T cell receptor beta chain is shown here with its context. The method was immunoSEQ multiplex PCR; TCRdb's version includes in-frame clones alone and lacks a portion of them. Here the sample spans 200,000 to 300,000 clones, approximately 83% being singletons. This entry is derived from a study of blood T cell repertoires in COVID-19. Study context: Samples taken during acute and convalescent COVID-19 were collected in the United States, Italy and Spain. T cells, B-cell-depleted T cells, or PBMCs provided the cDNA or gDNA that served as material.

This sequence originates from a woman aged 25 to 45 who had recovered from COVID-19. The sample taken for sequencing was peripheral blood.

CDR3 nucleotide sequence: TGTGCCACCAGCAGAGCCCAGTTGGGGGGTACTGAAGCTTTCTTT. Translated: CATSRAQLGGTEAFF. The V and J genes are TRBV15 and TRBJ1-1; D possibly corresponds to TRBD1 (5 bases). The V end lost 1 base, the J end lost 5 bases, and 14 bases lay between the germline ends. The CDR3 contains 15 residues. CDR1 and CDR2 from the germline V gene are LNHNV and YYDKDF (reference sequence).